One and the same sample provided the 29 T cell receptor beta chains below, sequenced in a study of blood T cell repertoires in COVID-19. The table came from immunoSEQ multiplex PCR; TCRdb's copy has only in-frame clones and leaves some out. Altogether 20,000 to 30,000 clones are present, 83% being singletons, with the ten largest covering approximately 25%. Material for sequencing was peripheral blood. The origin of the receptors is a human donor in a cohort sampled during active COVID-19.

V and J are TRBV11-2 and TRBJ2-7; 8 bases line up with TRBD2. Germline loops: CDR1 SGHAT, CDR2 FQNNGV. With 0 bases clipped from V and 4 bases from J, the junction kept 11 bases outside the gene matches. The length of the CDR3 is 17 residues. The CDR3 DNA reads as TGTGCCAGCAGCTTAGATCGGGGGGGTCTAGCGGTGTACGAGCAGTACTTC. Translation gives CASSLDRGGLAVYEQYF.

This clone was observed a handful of times. The J gene is TRBJ1-1, the V gene TRBV3-1 (or the pseudogene TRBV3-2), with 8 bases aligning to TRBD1. Germline V CDR1 and CDR2: LGHDT, YNNKEL (reference sequence). The CDR3 loop spans 13 amino acids. V lost 1 base to trimming and J lost 10 bases; unmatched junction nucleotides: 5. The CDR3 DNA reads TGTGCCAGCAGCCAAGGACAGGGGATGGTAGCTTTCTTT. Protein product: CASSQGQGMVAFF.

V usage is TRBV5-1 and J usage is TRBJ2-7; D is ambiguous. The germline V and J ends were trimmed by 0 bases and 2 bases, with 9 bases remaining between them. This CDR3 comprises 14 residues. CDR1 and CDR2 from the germline V gene are SGHRS and YFSETQ. The CDR3 spells CASSLAGGTYEQYF. The CDR3 nucleotides read TGCGCCAGCAGCTTGGCTGGCGGAACCTACGAGCAGTACTTC.

In its sample, this clone was seen once. The chain carries TRBV27 and TRBJ1-6; 7 nucleotides match TRBD1. The CDR3 has 15 amino acids. The J segment lost 4 bases and the V segment lost 6 bases, leaving 6 bases of the junction unmatched. CDR1 and CDR2 from the germline V gene are MNHEY and SMNVEV (reference sequence). The CDR3 region is CASRETGQYNSPLHF. CDR3 bases: TGTGCCAGCAGAGAGACGGGACAGTATAATTCACCCCTCCACTTT.

The chain recombines TRBV7-6 with TRBJ2-7; D remains unclear. Germline CDR1 SGHVS, CDR2 FNYEAQ. This CDR3 is 16 amino acids long. V lost 1 base and J lost 3, with 16 bases in between. CDR3 sequence reads: CASSLDDGAYHYEQYF. The CDR3, as DNA: TGTGCCAGCAGCTTAGATGACGGAGCCTATCACTACGAGCAGTACTTC.

The CDR3 DNA is TGTGCCAGTAGTACAACAGGGGCCACCGGGGAGCTGTTTTTT. Protein: CASSTTGATGELFF. The chain uses TRBV19 and TRBJ2-2; 7 nucleotides match TRBD1. The V gene end was trimmed by 4 bases and the J gene end by 4 bases; junction bases not matched to a gene: 3. Per germline, CDR1 LNHDA and CDR2 SQIVND (reference sequence). CDR3 length: 14 residues.

This clone has a single count. CDR3: CASSFAQGLGGYTF. The CDR3 DNA reads TGTGCCAGCAGTTTTGCCCAGGGGTTAGGCGGCTACACCTTC. V usage is TRBV27 and J usage is TRBJ1-2, with D tentatively TRBD1 (6 bases). CDR3 length: 14 residues. V lost 3 bases, J lost 8 bases, and 16 bases lay in between. Per germline, CDR1 MNHEY and CDR2 SMNVEV (reference sequence).

The rearrangement links TRBV7-9 to TRBJ2-2; D not certain. The germline V and J ends were trimmed by 5 bases and 0 bases, with 16 bases remaining between them. The CDR3 loop spans 17 amino acids. Germline V gives CDR1 SEHNR, CDR2 FQNEAQ (reference sequence). The CDR3 DNA is TGTGCCAGCAGCCGAAGTTTTGAGAGCGCGAACACCGGGGAGCTGTTTTTT. The encoded protein is CASSRSFESANTGELFF.

The gene calls are TRBV13 and TRBJ2-1; TRBD1 agrees at 12 bases. CDR1 PRHDT and CDR2 FYEKMQ come from the germline V gene (reference sequence). The CDR3 covers 13 residues. V was clipped by 8 bases and J by 8 bases; unmatched bases: 4. The CDR3, as DNA: TGTGCCAGCGGGGGGACAGGGGGCCATGAGCAGTTCTTC. Translation gives CASGGTGGHEQFF.

The chain recombines TRBV2 with TRBJ2-7, with 8 nucleotides matching TRBD2. This CDR3 is 12 amino acids long. With 5 bases clipped from V and 3 bases from J, the junction kept 0 bases outside the gene matches. Germline V gene lookup returns CDR1 SNHLY and CDR2 FYNNEI. CDR3 DNA sequence: TGTGCCAGCAGTCGGGGGGGCTACGAGCAGTACTTC. Translating it yields CASSRGGYEQYF.

The chain is built from TRBV19 and TRBJ1-4, with a weak D call TRBD1 (6 bases). Trimming left V 6 bases short and J 8 bases short, with 16 bases between. The CDR3 contains 14 residues. Germline lookup yields CDR1 LNHDA and CDR2 SQIVND (reference sequence). The CDR3 region is CASRIRGSEEKLFF. CDR3 nucleotide sequence: TGTGCCAGTAGGATCAGGGGAAGTGAAGAAAAACTGTTTTTT.

The CDR3 coding sequence is TGTGCCAGCAGTCCCCCCAACACAGTGAACACCGGGGAGCTGTTTTTT. As protein: CASSPPNTVNTGELFF. The rearrangement joins TRBV28 to TRBJ2-2, with unresolved D. The CDR3 spans 16 residues. Germline-derived CDR1 and CDR2 are MDHEN and SYDVKM. V was clipped by 5 bases and J by 1 base, with 14 bases between them.

A few counts support this clone. CDR3 residues: CASSLGTGDYLAADTQYF. CDR3 coding DNA: TGTGCCAGCAGCTTAGGGACAGGGGACTACCTAGCCGCAGATACGCAGTATTTT. The rearrangement joins TRBV5-6 to TRBJ2-3, with 10 bases matching TRBD1. Trimming took 2 bases from V and 4 from J; bases not matched to a gene: 13. The CDR3 is 18 amino acids. The germline V gene encodes CDR1 SGHDT and CDR2 YYEEEE. Filled out from reference TRBV5-6 and TRBJ2-3, the complete variable domain reads DAGVTQSPTHLIKTRGQQVTLRCSPKSGHDTVSWYQQALGQGPQFIFQYYEEEERQRGNFPDRFSGHQFPNYSSELNVNALLLGDSALYLCASSLGTGDYLAADTQYFGPGTRLTVL.

The chain links TRBV29-1 to TRBJ1-1, with 9 bases lining up with TRBD1. The V segment lost 6 bases and the J segment 2 bases; nucleotides outside the gene matches: 7. The CDR3 is 14 residues long. Germline V gene data show CDR1 as SQVTM and CDR2 as ANQGSEA. CDR3 bases: TGCAGCGTGGAGAGGGACAGGGTAAACACTGAAGCTTTCTTT. This codes for CSVERDRVNTEAFF.

This clone was recorded only once. The chain uses TRBV3-1 (or the pseudogene TRBV3-2) and TRBJ1-1; D is uncertain. The V gene's germline CDR1 is LGHDT and CDR2 YNNKEL (reference sequence). V shed 0 bases and J shed 11 bases, with 13 bases lying between them. This CDR3 comprises 13 residues. CDR3 nucleotide sequence: TGTGCCAGCAGCCAAGATCTGGGCAGAGAGGCTTTCTTT. This codes for CASSQDLGREAFF.

This rearrangement joins TRBV5-4 to TRBJ2-2; 8 bases line up with TRBD2. The CDR3 runs 13 residues. Germline assignment: CDR1 SGHNT and CDR2 YYREEE (reference sequence). V dropped 10 bases and J dropped 3; count of bases not matched to a gene: 5. The CDR3 sequence is CAYPGGDTGELFF. DNA for the CDR3: TGTGCCTACCCCGGGGGGGACACCGGGGAGCTGTTTTTT. Using reference TRBV5-4 and TRBJ2-2 for the parts outside the CDR3, the full variable domain is ETGVTQSPTHLIKTRGQQVTLRCSSQSGHNTVSWYQQALGQGPQFIFQYYREEENGRGNFPPRFSGLQFPNYSSELNVNALELDDSALYLCAYPGGDTGELFFGEGSRLTVL.

The rearrangement links TRBV5-1 to TRBJ2-7; TRBD2 matches at 9 bases. CDR3 length equals 15 residues. The germline V gene encodes CDR1 SGHRS and CDR2 YFSETQ. After removal of 4 bases from V and 5 bases from J, the junction contained 10 bases not matched to a gene. CDR3: CASSPDGGGANEQYF. CDR3 in DNA: TGCGCCAGCAGCCCGGATGGCGGGGGGGCCAACGAGCAGTACTTC.

The J gene is TRBJ1-2, the V gene TRBV5-4, with D possibly TRBD1 on 5 matching bases. The CDR3 length is 16 residues. Germline CDR1 and CDR2: SGHNT and YYREEE (reference sequence). V was trimmed by 0 bases and J by 5 bases, leaving 17 bases between them. The CDR3 reads CASSLVGYRGEYGYTF. CDR3 DNA sequence: TGTGCCAGCAGCTTGGTGGGGTACCGGGGGGAATATGGCTACACCTTC.

V is TRBV6-5 and J is TRBJ2-7; no clear D. Germline CDR1 is MNHEY and CDR2 is SVGAGI. V gave up 0 bases and J gave up 3 bases, with 12 bases separating them. The CDR3 totals 15 residues. As DNA, the CDR3 is TGTGCCAGCAGTTACTCGTTAGATGGTAACTACGAGCAGTACTTC. It codes for CASSYSLDGNYEQYF.

In this sample, this clone turned up a few times. The chain employs TRBV4-2 and TRBJ1-4; D remains ambiguous. There are 13 residues in the CDR3. The germline CDR1 and CDR2 sequences are LGHNA and YNFKEQ. Trimming pared 3 bases from V and 15 bases from J, leaving 17 bases between. CDR3 amino acids: CASSQETQRILFF. CDR3 nucleotide sequence: TGTGCCAGCAGCCAGGAAACCCAGAGGATATTGTTTTTT.

The chain uses TRBV18 and TRBJ2-5; D is ambiguous. The V end lost 0 bases, the J end lost 3 bases, and 5 bases lay between the germline ends. Germline V gene sequence: CDR1 KGHSH, CDR2 LQKENI. The CDR3 runs 13 residues. This CDR3 is CASSPPAEETQYF. The CDR3 region has the DNA TGTGCCAGCTCACCACCGGCGGAAGAGACCCAGTACTTC.

This clone showed up just once. The V and J genes are TRBV2 and TRBJ2-1; unclear D gene. The length of the CDR3 is 14 residues. The ends were cut back, 8 bases at V and 1 base at J, with 12 bases in the middle. Germline V gene lookup returns CDR1 SNHLY and CDR2 FYNNEI. CDR3 in DNA: TGTGCCAGCCTACAGCACCAATCCTACAATGAGCAGTTCTTC. Protein product: CASLQHQSYNEQFF.

This clone is a singleton in its sample. V gene TRBV7-2 combines with J gene TRBJ1-3, with TRBD1 as a possible D gene (6 bases). The CDR3 loop spans 16 amino acids. Trimming stripped 0 bases from V and 1 base from J, with 10 bases between. Germline lookup yields CDR1 SGHTA and CDR2 FQGNSA. CDR3 bases: TGTGCCAGCAGCTTAGCGGTCAGGGGTTCTGGAAACACCATATATTTT. Translation gives CASSLAVRGSGNTIYF. Drawing the rest from reference TRBV7-2 and TRBJ1-3, the complete variable domain is GAGVSQSPSNKVTEKGKDVELRCDPISGHTALYWYRQSLGQGLEFLIYFQGNSAPDKSGLPSDRFSAERTGGSVSTLTIQRTQQEDSAVYLCASSLAVRGSGNTIYFGEGSWLTVV.

The chain employs TRBV7-8 and TRBJ2-7, with D unclear. Germline CDR1 reads SGHVS; CDR2 reads FQNEAQ. This CDR3 has 15 amino acids. The V end was cut by 5 bases, the J end by 3 bases, with 17 bases between. The CDR3 sequence is CASSPAGSPNYEQYF. CDR3 DNA: TGTGCCAGCAGCCCGGCAGGCAGCCCTAACTACGAGCAGTACTTC.

The chain has TRBV2 and TRBJ2-3; D call uncertain. The germline gives CDR1 SNHLY, CDR2 FYNNEI. The CDR3 is 14 amino acids. V shed 4 bases and J shed 3 bases, with 11 bases lying between them. The CDR3 is CASSVYLSTDTQYF. The CDR3 DNA sequence: TGTGCCAGCAGTGTTTACCTCAGTACAGATACGCAGTATTTT.

The chain recombines TRBV7-6 with TRBJ2-3; possible D gene TRBD2, 6 bases. The germline gives CDR1 SGHVS, CDR2 FNYEAQ. Deletions cut 8 bases from V and 3 bases from J, with 12 bases between. There are 13 residues in the CDR3. The CDR3 is CASRGRRTDTQYF. CDR3 bases: TGTGCCAGCCGAGGGAGGAGGACAGATACGCAGTATTTT.

The V gene is TRBV12-2, the J gene TRBJ2-7; the DNA was not compared with TRBD2, the D call given in the table. TRBV12-2 corresponds to a pseudogene. This CDR3 comprises 9 residues. The CDR3 loop reads CPIGDEQYF. The DNA of the CDR3 is TGTCCGATCGGAGACGAGCAGTACTTC.

This clone was counted a single time. This rearrangement joins TRBV7-9 to TRBJ2-3; TRBD2 matches at 7 bases. This CDR3 contains 15 residues. The trim removed 5 bases at V and 8 bases at J, leaving 13 bases unmatched. CDR1 is SEHNR, CDR2 FQNEAQ, per germline (reference sequence). The CDR3 protein is CASSREGGRAITQYF. The CDR3 bases are TGTGCCAGCAGCCGTGAGGGAGGGAGGGCAATTACGCAGTATTTT.

The chain employs TRBV28 and TRBJ1-1, with D tentatively TRBD1 (5 bases). Trimming cost V 7 bases and J 1 base, with 19 bases left between them. The CDR3 loop spans 16 amino acids. From germline, CDR1 is MDHEN and CDR2 SYDVKM. For the CDR3, the DNA is TGTGCCAGCACCCCCCGGCTGGGGCAGGGGAACACTGAAGCTTTCTTT. This translates into CASTPRLGQGNTEAFF.